This TCR beta chain came from a study of T cell responses to AZD1222 COVID-19 vaccine (dated by TCRdb to about 2021). For the study in its entirety: TCR sequencing was performed for about 250 trial participants, of whom some 200 were given two doses of AZD1222 and around 26 were given two doses of MenACWY control vaccine. Trial participants were enrolled into age subgroups of 18-55, 56-69 and 70-plus years, which contained 148, 28 and 57 TCR-sequenced participants, respectively. Here is what the overall study found, with its caveats: In the small 56-69-year group, the increase in depth fell short of significance, most likely because of low power. Because no samples from the day 14 peak response were available, repertoires could be characterized only after the peak T cell response. After two AZD1222 doses, spike-specific TCR breadth and depth were significantly higher than at day 0 and than in MenACWY recipients. The whole spike protein was spanned by vaccine-associated CD4 TCRs, and dominant responses were seen in regions 160-218 and 743-854. Conclusions about previously exposed vaccinees were limited because only a handful of AZD1222 recipients were SARS-CoV-2 seropositive at baseline. Nearly half of unique spike-specific TCRs reportedly recognized epitopes outside regions mutated in the B.1.351 and B.1.1.7 variants. Participants were mostly white British, with more females than males. The authors suggested clonal diversity may have been underestimated.

The CDR3 regions of human TCRbeta chains were analyzed by immunosequencing. The authors processed their data as follows. TCRs in the repertoires were compared against a reference library of SARS-CoV-2-specific TCRs that had been generated with the MIRA antigen-specificity platform. Breadth was defined as the fraction of unique TCRs that were SARS-CoV-2-associated. Depth was defined as the fraction of total T cells that were SARS-CoV-2-associated. Each spike-specific TCR was assigned to its reactive spike region and to a CD4 or CD8 class using the MIRA data. Log10-transformed breadth and depth values were compared by one-way ANOVA with Sidak's multiple comparisons tests. TCRdb took this table from immuneACCESS and kept in-frame rearrangements with V and J called. Such tables lack part of the clones; where checked against another copy, unresolved V genes explain under half of the gap, and the rest is unexplained. That table gives V, J and clone size, and the DNA gave D and trimming. The sample contains roughly 140,000 clones, about nine tenths of them found a single time. The top ten clones comprise approximately 3% of the sample.

Counted from cysteine to phenylalanine, this CDR3 has 18 amino acids. Only the CDR3 DNA is retained, 54 bases long and in frame from the first base. At the junction V is shortened by 1 base and J by 2 bases; bases outside the gene matches: 10. CDR1 LGHNA and CDR2 YNFKEQ were looked up in the germline V gene. Of note for this clone: Its antigen remains unidentified. No base-level quality is on record; no much larger clone is a single base apart.

The time point label, as the study defines it: about 28 days (+/-7) after the second vaccine dose. AZD1222 recipients given second doses at about 4 weeks or at about 12 weeks were pooled, since spike-specific TCR depth and breadth were not found to differ between the two schedules. The vaccinee samples were drawn from two UK trials, COV001 and COV002, one of which was a single-blind randomized controlled phase 2/3 trial testing AZD1222 (ChAdOx1 nCoV-19) in healthy adults. For TCRbeta chain sequencing, PBMC samples were collected from trial participants at day 0 and at day 28 after the second dose.

The chain couples TRBV4-2 to TRBJ1-5, with 8 bases in between that match TRBD1. The sequence came from an adult who received the AZD1222 COVID-19 vaccine. Sequenced material: peripheral blood, taken 28 days after the second AZD1222 dose. Here the CDR3 is given as CASSQGSQGARGNQPQHF. The nucleotides are TGTGCCAGCAGCCAAGGGTCCCAGGGGGCGAGGGGCAATCAGCCCCAGCATTTT.